The T cell receptor (beta chain) described here comes from a study of shared clonotypes between healthy human individuals. Germline assignment: CDR1 MGHRA and CDR2 YSYEKL. This CDR3 has 17 residues. The trim removed 3 bases at V and 7 bases at J, leaving 11 bases unmatched. In the CD4+ fraction, cells were divided into CD45RA+ naive and CD45RA-negative memory subsets. Sequenced by immunoSEQ multiplex PCR; TCRdb stores in-frame clones only, minus some. The sample has 2 million to 2.5 million clones; approximately 93% are singletons. The chain uses TRBV4-1 and TRBJ2-1; 11 bases are a match to TRBD2. The sample taken for sequencing was naive CD4+ T cells from PBMCs. Subset meaning: CD45RA+ positively selected. This sequence was found in a man between 18 and 35 years old in good health. Some clones in this sample may be carry-over from other donors' samples. The CDR3 DNA is TGCGCCAGCAGCCAGCTGCCACTAGCGGGAGATGAGAATGAGCAGTTCTTC. This translates into CASSQLPLAGDENEQFF.